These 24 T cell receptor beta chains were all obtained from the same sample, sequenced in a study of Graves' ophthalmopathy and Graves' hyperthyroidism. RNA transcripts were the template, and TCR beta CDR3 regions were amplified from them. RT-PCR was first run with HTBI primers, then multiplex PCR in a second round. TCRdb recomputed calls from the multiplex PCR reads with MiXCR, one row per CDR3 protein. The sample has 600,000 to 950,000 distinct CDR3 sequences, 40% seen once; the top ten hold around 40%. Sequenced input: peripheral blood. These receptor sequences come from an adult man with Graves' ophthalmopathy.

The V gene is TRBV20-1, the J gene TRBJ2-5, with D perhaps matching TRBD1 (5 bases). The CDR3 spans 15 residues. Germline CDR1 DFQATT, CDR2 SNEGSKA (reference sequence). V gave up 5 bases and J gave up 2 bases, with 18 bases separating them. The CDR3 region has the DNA TGCAGTGCTGGGGTGCTAGGGGAAATTCAAGAGACCCAGTACTTC. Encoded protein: CSAGVLGEIQETQYF.

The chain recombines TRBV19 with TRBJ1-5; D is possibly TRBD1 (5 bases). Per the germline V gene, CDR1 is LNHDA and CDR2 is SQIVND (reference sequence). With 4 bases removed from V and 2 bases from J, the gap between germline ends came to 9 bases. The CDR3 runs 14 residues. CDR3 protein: CASSKGIGNQPQHF. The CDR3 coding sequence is TGTGCCAGTAGTAAGGGGATAGGCAATCAGCCCCAGCATTTT.

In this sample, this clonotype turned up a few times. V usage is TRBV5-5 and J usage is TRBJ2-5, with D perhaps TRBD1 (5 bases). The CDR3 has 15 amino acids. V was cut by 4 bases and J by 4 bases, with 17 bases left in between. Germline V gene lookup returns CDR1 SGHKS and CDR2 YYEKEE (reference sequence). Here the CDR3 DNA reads TGTGCCAGCAGCGGTGGACAAAAACCCGTAGAGACCCAGTACTTC. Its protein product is CASSGGQKPVETQYF.

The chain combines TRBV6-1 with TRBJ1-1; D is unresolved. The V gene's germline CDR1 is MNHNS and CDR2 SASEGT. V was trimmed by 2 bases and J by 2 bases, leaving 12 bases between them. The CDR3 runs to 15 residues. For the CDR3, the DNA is TGTGCCAGCAGTGAACTCCCAGGAACTAACACTGAAGCTTTCTTT. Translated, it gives CASSELPGTNTEAFF.

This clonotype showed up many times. The CDR3 protein is CSVEDLRDYEQYF. CDR3 DNA: TGCAGCGTTGAAGATCTTCGGGACTACGAGCAGTACTTC. This rearrangement joins TRBV29-1 to TRBJ2-7, with D tentatively TRBD2 (5 bases). Germline V lookup: CDR1 SQVTM, CDR2 ANQGSEA. This CDR3 is 13 amino acids long. V gave up 0 bases and J gave up 3 bases, with 9 bases separating them.

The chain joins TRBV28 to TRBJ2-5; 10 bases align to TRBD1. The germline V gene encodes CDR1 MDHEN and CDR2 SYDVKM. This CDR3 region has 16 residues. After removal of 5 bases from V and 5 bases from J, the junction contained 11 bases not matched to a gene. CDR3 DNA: TGTGCCAGCAGTCCTTTCCGACAGGGGGCTCGGGAGACCCAGTACTTC. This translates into CASSPFRQGARETQYF. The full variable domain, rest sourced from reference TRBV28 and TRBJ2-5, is DVKVTQSSRYLVKRTGEKVFLECVQDMDHENMFWYRQDPGLGLRLIYFSYDVKMKEKGDIPEGYSVSREKKERFSLILESASTNQTSMYLCASSPFRQGARETQYFGPGTRLLVL.

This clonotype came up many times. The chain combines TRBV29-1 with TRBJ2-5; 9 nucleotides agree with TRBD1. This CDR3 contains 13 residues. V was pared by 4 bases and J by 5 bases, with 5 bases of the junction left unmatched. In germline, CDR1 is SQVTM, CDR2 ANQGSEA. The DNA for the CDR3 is TGCAGCGTTGTACAGGGGGCCTGGGAGACCCAGTACTTC. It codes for CSVVQGAWETQYF.

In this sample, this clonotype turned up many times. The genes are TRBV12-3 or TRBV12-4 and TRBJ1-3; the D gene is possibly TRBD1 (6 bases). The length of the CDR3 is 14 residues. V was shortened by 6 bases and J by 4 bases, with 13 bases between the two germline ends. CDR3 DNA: TGTGCCAGCAGCCTGACAGGCGACGGAAACACCATATATTTT. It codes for CASSLTGDGNTIYF.

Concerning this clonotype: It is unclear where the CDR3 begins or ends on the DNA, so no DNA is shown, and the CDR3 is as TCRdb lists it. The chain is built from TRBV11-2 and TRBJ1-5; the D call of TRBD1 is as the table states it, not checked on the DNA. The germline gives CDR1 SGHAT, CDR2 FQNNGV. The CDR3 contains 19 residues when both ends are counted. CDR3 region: CASSIYLCSVGHINQPQHF.

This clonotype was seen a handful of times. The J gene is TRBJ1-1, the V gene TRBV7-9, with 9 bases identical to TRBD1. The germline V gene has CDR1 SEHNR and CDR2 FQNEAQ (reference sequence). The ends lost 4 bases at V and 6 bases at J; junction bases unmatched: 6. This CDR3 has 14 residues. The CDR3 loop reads CASSWGQGEPEAFF. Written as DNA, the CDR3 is TGTGCCAGCAGCTGGGGACAGGGCGAGCCTGAAGCTTTCTTT.

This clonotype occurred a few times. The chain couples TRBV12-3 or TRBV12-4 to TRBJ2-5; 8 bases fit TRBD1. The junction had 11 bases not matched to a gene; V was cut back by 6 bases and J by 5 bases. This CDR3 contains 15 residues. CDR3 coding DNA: TGTGCCAGCAGCTTATTGCAGGGGGCGCGGGAGACCCAGTACTTC. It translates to CASSLLQGARETQYF.

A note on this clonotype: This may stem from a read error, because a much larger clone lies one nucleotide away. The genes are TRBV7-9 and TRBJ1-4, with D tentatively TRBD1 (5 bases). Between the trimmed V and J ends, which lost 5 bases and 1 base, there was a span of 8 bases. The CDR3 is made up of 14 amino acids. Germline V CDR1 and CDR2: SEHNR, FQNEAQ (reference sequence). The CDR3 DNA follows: TGTGCCAGCAGCCCGACAGTAACTAATGAAAAACTGTTTTTT. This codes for CASSPTVTNEKLFF.

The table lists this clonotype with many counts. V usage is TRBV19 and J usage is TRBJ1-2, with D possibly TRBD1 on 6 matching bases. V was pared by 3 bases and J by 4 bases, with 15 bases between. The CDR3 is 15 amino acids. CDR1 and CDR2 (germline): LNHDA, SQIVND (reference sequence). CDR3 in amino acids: CASSIANRVGYGYTF. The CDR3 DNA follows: TGTGCCAGTAGTATTGCCAACAGGGTCGGCTATGGCTACACCTTC. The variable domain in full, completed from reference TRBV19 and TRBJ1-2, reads DGGITQSPKYLFRKEGQNVTLSCEQNLNHDAMYWYRQDPGQGLRLIYYSQIVNDFQKGDIAEGYSVSREKKESFPLTVTSAQKNPTAFYLCASSIANRVGYGYTFGSGTRLTVV.

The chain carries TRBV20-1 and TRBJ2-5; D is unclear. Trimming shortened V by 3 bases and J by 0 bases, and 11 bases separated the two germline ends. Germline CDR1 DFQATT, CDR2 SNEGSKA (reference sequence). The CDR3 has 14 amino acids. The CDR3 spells CSARGGRYQETQYF. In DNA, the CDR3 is TGCAGTGCTAGGGGCGGAAGGTACCAAGAGACCCAGTACTTC.

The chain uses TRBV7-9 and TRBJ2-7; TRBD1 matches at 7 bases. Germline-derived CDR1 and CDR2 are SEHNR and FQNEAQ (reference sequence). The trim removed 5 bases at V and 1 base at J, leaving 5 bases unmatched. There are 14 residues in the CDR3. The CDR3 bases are TGTGCCAGCAGCCAAGAGGGGGCTTCCTACGAGCAGTACTTC. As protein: CASSQEGASYEQYF.

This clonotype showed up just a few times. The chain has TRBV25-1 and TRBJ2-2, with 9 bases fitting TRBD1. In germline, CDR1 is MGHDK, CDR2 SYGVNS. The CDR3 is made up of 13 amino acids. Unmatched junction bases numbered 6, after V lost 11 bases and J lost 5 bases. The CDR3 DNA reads TGTGCCGGATCCGGGACAGGGACCGGGGAGCTGTTTTTT. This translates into CAGSGTGTGELFF.

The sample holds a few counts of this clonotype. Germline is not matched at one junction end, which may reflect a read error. The CDR3, as DNA: TGTGCCAGCAGTGAATGGGCAGATAGCAATCAGCCCCAGCATTTT. Protein product: CASSEWADSNQPQHF. The chain links TRBV10-3 to TRBJ1-5; D gene unclear. The CDR3 is 15 amino acids. The germline V gene encodes CDR1 ENHRY and CDR2 SYGVKD.

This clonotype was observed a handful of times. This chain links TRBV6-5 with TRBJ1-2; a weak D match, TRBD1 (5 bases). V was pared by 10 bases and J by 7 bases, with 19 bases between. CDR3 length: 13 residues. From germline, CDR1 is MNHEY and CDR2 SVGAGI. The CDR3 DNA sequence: TGTGCCACCTTGGACAACCCGGCGGGTGGCTACACCTTC. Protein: CATLDNPAGGYTF.

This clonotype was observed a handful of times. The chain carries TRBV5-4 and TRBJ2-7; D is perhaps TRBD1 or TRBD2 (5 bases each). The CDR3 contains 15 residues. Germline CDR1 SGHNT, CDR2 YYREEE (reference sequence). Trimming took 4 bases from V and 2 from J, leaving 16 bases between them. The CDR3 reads CASSARRDGTYEQYF. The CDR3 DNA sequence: TGTGCCAGCAGCGCAAGACGGGACGGAACCTACGAGCAGTACTTC.

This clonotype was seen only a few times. The CDR3 loop reads CASSLAPDRGKETQYF. DNA for the CDR3: TGTGCCAGCAGCTTAGCCCCCGACAGGGGGAAAGAGACCCAGTACTTC. V is TRBV11-2 and J is TRBJ2-5, with 9 bases aligning to TRBD1. Germline CDR1 reads SGHAT; CDR2 reads FQNNGV. J was trimmed by 3 bases and V by 1 base; bases with no gene match: 6. This CDR3 region has 16 residues.

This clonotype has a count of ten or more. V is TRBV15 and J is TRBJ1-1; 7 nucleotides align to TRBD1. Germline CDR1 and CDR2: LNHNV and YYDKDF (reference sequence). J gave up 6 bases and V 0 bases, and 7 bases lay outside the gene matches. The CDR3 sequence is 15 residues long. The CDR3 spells CATSRDLMRGPEAFF. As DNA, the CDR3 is TGTGCCACCAGCAGAGACCTTATGAGGGGGCCTGAAGCTTTCTTT. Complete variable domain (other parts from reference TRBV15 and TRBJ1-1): DAMVIQNPRYQVTQFGKPVTLSCSQTLNHNVMYWYQQKSSQAPKLLFHYYDKDFNNEADTPDNFQSRRPNTSFCFLDIRSPGLGDTAMYLCATSRDLMRGPEAFFGQGTRLTVV.

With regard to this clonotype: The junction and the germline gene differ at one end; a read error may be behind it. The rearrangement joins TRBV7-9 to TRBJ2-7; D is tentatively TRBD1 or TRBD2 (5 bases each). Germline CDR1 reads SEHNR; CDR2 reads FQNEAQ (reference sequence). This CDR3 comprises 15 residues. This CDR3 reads CASSQEPGTVYEQYF. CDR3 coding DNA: TGCGCCAGCAGCCAAGAGCCCGGGACGGTCTACGAGCAGTACTTC.

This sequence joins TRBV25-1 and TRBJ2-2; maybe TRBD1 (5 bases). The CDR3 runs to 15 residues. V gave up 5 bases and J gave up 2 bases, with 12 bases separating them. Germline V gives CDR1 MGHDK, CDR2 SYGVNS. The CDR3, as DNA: TGTGCCAGCAGTCGCCTCACAGGAAACACCGGGGAGCTGTTTTTT. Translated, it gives CASSRLTGNTGELFF.

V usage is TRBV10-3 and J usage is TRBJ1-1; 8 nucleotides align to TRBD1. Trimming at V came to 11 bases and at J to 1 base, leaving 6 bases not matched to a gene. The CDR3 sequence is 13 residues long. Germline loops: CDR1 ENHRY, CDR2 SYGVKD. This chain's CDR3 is CAWSQGANTEAFF. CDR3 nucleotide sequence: TGTGCCTGGAGTCAGGGGGCGAACACTGAAGCTTTCTTT.